The T cell receptor beta chain described here comes from a study of cytomegalovirus exposure and HLA in healthy donors. Whole-study findings and limits: About 87% or about 30% of the time was how often most TCR beta V segments were productive, according to an earlier analysis. In all likelihood, a cluster of highly shared sequence variants was a sequencing artifact. According to the study, around 150 TCR beta chains were cytomegalovirus-associated. Differences between HLA loci emerged in a later analysis of TCR association rates, with DRB1 most and HLA-C fewest.

Details on this clone: Its specificity is unknown.

Trimming took 0 bases from V and 5 from J; bases not matched to a gene: 3. CDR3 size: 14 residues. From germline, CDR1 is SEHNR and CDR2 FQNEAQ (reference sequence). Amplification used 60 Vbeta primers and 13 Jbeta primers. Method: immunoSEQ multiplex PCR; TCRdb's copy keeps in-frame clones and lacks some. The sample lists fewer than 250,000 clones; approximately 81% were seen once. The V call is TRBV7-9, the J call TRBJ2-5, with 7 bases aligning to TRBD2. Input material: PBMCs. The receptor was derived from a human donor in good health. The DNA of the CDR3 is TGTGCCAGCAGCTTAGCTAGCGGGTTGGAGACCCAGTACTTC. Translation: CASSLASGLETQYF.